What follows are 18 T cell receptor beta chains derived from one specimen sequenced in a study of early T cells in non-severe SARS-CoV-2 infection. Each CDR3 protein gets one entry after TCRdb re-called the 5' RACE reads with MiXCR. The sample shows more than 80,000 distinct CDR3 sequences, around 15% of them seen only once. The sequenced material came from whole blood. Every receptor here comes from an adult who was a healthcare worker with PCR-confirmed SARS-CoV-2 infection or an uninfected control (not recorded which).

In its sample, this clonotype was seen many times. The V gene is TRBV29-1, the J gene TRBJ1-2; no reliable D call. Germline CDR1 SQVTM, CDR2 ANQGSEA. The CDR3 is made up of 13 amino acids. V shed 5 bases and J shed 5 bases, with 15 bases lying between them. The DNA for the CDR3 is TGCAGCGTTAGGCGGAAGCTATCGTATGGCTACACCTTC. It yields the protein CSVRRKLSYGYTF.

The J gene is TRBJ2-1, the V gene TRBV10-3; D ambiguous. CDR3 length: 11 amino acids. The germline V gene has CDR1 ENHRY and CDR2 SYGVKD. V was cut by 6 bases and J by 7 bases, with 7 bases left in between. The CDR3 bases are TGTGCCATCAGGTTATTGAATGAGCAGTTCTTC. This encodes CAIRLLNEQFF.

This clonotype was found many times. The rearrangement uses TRBV27 and TRBJ2-1; TRBD1 matches at 7 bases. Germline V CDR1 and CDR2: MNHEY, SMNVEV (reference sequence). Unmatched junction bases numbered 5, after V lost 5 bases and J lost 7 bases. The CDR3 has 13 amino acids. The CDR3 DNA is TGTGCCAGCAGTCGACAGGGAGCTAATGAGCAGTTCTTC. Residues: CASSRQGANEQFF.

This clonotype was observed a handful of times. One end of the junction is discordant with germline, which a read error may explain. The V and J genes are TRBV6-2 or TRBV6-3 and TRBJ2-3, with 9 bases lining up with TRBD1. Germline V lookup: CDR1 MNHEY, CDR2 SVGEGT. The CDR3 runs to 16 residues. This CDR3 reads CASTTVRDRATDTQYF. DNA of the CDR3: TGTGCAAGCACGACGGTTCGGGACAGGGCGACAGATACGCAGTATTTT.

The CDR3 DNA sequence: TGCAGCGTTGTGTGGACAGAGGCTTTCTCTGGGGCCAACGTCCTGACTTTC. Its translation is CSVVWTEAFSGANVLTF. This chain links TRBV29-1 with TRBJ2-6, with D possibly being TRBD1 (6 bases). This CDR3 region has 17 residues. Looked up from germline, CDR1 is SQVTM and CDR2 is ANQGSEA. Deletions cut 4 bases from V and 0 bases from J, with 16 bases between.

This clonotype was seen many times. This chain joins TRBV5-8 and TRBJ2-7, with 8 bases fitting TRBD1. This CDR3 is built from 17 residues. Germline loops: CDR1 SGHTS, CDR2 YDEGEE. The V gene end was trimmed by 0 bases and the J gene end by 3 bases; junction bases not matched to a gene: 11. Written as DNA, the CDR3 is TGTGCCAGCAGCTTGGAACGACGGGGACAGGCCGACTACGAGCAGTACTTC. Its translation: CASSLERRGQADYEQYF.

This clonotype was recorded a few times. In DNA form, the CDR3 reads TGTGCCAGCAGCCATGCGGGTGAGCCCCAGCATTTT. Amino acids: CASSHAGEPQHF. The chain couples TRBV3-1 to TRBJ1-5; D is undetermined. CDR3 length: 12 amino acids. Germline assignment: CDR1 LGHDT and CDR2 YNNKEL (reference sequence). V lost 3 bases, J lost 8 bases, and 8 bases lay in between.

This clonotype was observed a handful of times. The rearrangement joins TRBV20-1 to TRBJ1-1; 7 bases map to TRBD1. Germline trimming cut 4 bases from V and 5 bases from J; bases unmatched to any gene: 4. The CDR3 runs to 12 residues. Germline V gives CDR1 DFQATT, CDR2 SNEGSKA (reference sequence). In DNA, the CDR3 is TGCAGTGCTACCCAGGGGGGGACTGAAGCTTTCTTT. Encoded protein: CSATQGGTEAFF.

This clonotype showed up many times. The V call is TRBV20-1, the J call TRBJ2-3, with a weak D call TRBD2 (5 bases). The CDR3 totals 12 residues. The V and J ends lost 5 bases and 8 bases respectively, with 14 bases between them. CDR1 is DFQATT, CDR2 SNEGSKA, per germline (reference sequence). CDR3 DNA: TGCAGTGCTGCCCCCGGAGGTCGTACGCAGTATTTT. It specifies CSAAPGGRTQYF.

Many counts were recorded for this clonotype. The rearrangement uses TRBV5-1 and TRBJ1-1; D unclear. Deletions cut 4 bases from V and 3 bases from J, with 10 bases between. CDR1 and CDR2 from the germline V gene are SGHRS and YFSETQ. The CDR3 runs 13 residues. Here the CDR3 reads CASSIDTDTEAFF. Written as DNA, the CDR3 is TGCGCCAGCAGCATCGACACGGACACTGAAGCTTTCTTT.

This clonotype was seen a few times. The chain's CDR3 is CASSQYLNTEAFF. CDR3 bases: TGTGCCAGCAGCCAATACTTGAACACTGAAGCTTTCTTT. The V gene is TRBV14, the J gene TRBJ1-1; D not certain. V lost 2 bases, J lost 0 bases, and 4 bases lay in between. Per the germline V gene, CDR1 is SGHDN and CDR2 is FVKESK. The CDR3 consists of 13 residues. Filled out from reference TRBV14 and TRBJ1-1, the complete variable domain reads EAGVTQFPSHSVIEKGQTVTLRCDPISGHDNLYWYRRVMGKEIKFLLHFVKESKQDESGMPNNRFLAERTGGTYSTLKVQPAELEDSGVYFCASSQYLNTEAFFGQGTRLTVV.

The V and J genes are TRBV2 and TRBJ2-2, with 8 positions matching TRBD1. After removal of 7 bases from V and 6 bases from J, the junction contained 4 bases not matched to a gene. Germline V lookup: CDR1 SNHLY, CDR2 FYNNEI. This CDR3 is 13 amino acids long. CDR3 in amino acids: CASKPQGAGELFF. The CDR3 DNA reads as TGTGCCAGCAAACCACAGGGGGCCGGGGAGCTGTTTTTT.

This clonotype has only a few counts. J is TRBJ2-1 and V is TRBV2, with 9 bases identical to TRBD2. Germline trimming cut 6 bases from V and 8 bases from J; bases unmatched to any gene: 11. CDR1 is SNHLY and CDR2 is FYNNEI in the germline V gene. The CDR3 has 15 amino acids. The DNA of the CDR3 is TGTGCCAGCAGCCCACTTGCGGGGGGGCGGGATGAGCAGTTCTTC. Translated, it gives CASSPLAGGRDEQFF.

The table lists this clonotype with many counts. J is TRBJ1-5 and V is TRBV25-1; D not certain. The ends were cut back, 2 bases at V and 5 bases at J, with 10 bases in the middle. This CDR3 is built from 14 residues. The germline V gene has CDR1 MGHDK and CDR2 SYGVNS. DNA for the CDR3: TGTGCCAGCAGTGAAGCGGGTAGGGATCAGCCCCAGCATTTT. Translating it yields CASSEAGRDQPQHF.

V is TRBV5-1 and J is TRBJ1-1, with D hard to call. The CDR3 has 14 amino acids. The V end lost 7 bases, the J end lost 1 base, and 14 bases lay between the germline ends. Germline CDR1 reads SGHRS; CDR2 reads YFSETQ. CDR3 DNA sequence: TGCGCCAGCGCTGCCTTCCGGGGGAACACTGAAGCTTTCTTT. It translates to CASAAFRGNTEAFF.

This chain links TRBV7-2 with TRBJ1-1; TRBD1 is a possible D gene (5 bases). The V end lost 3 bases, the J end lost 1 base, and 12 bases lay between the germline ends. Germline V gives CDR1 SGHTA, CDR2 FQGNSA. There are 15 residues in the CDR3. For the CDR3, the DNA is TGTGCCAGCAGCTTGAGGGGCCCACCGAACACTGAAGCTTTCTTT. Translation: CASSLRGPPNTEAFF.

In nucleotides, the CDR3 is TGTGCCAGCAGCCTACAGCCCTACGAGCAGTACTTC. Amino acids: CASSLQPYEQYF. The chain has TRBV7-9 and TRBJ2-7; no firm D call. Germline V lookup: CDR1 SEHNR, CDR2 FQNEAQ (reference sequence). The V end lost 5 bases, the J end lost 2 bases, and 7 bases lay between the germline ends. The CDR3 consists of 12 residues.

This chain links TRBV6-6 with TRBJ2-3; 9 bases align to TRBD2. The germline gives CDR1 MNHNY, CDR2 SVGAGI (reference sequence). The CDR3 runs 16 residues. With 3 bases clipped from V and 6 bases from J, the junction kept 10 bases outside the gene matches. This CDR3 reads CASSYSSGGKGDTQYF. Written as DNA, the CDR3 is TGTGCCAGCAGTTATTCAAGCGGGGGGAAGGGGGATACGCAGTATTTT.